This T cell receptor beta chain comes out of a study of cytomegalovirus exposure and HLA in healthy donors. Study summary: Samples from HLA-typed donors yielded around 85 million unique TCRs in an early data release. General study points: Researchers reported that a few CMV-associated chains were confirmed in vitro as CMV antigen-specific. The sole available immune exposure information was CMV serostatus. The investigators catalogued 164 TCR beta chains as cytomegalovirus-associated.

The primer mix had 60 Vbeta and 13 Jbeta primers. The data were produced by immunoSEQ multiplex PCR, yet TCRdb's version contains in-frame clones alone and is incomplete. The sample gives approximately 120,000 clones, around 82% of which show up once; approximately 1.2% is in the top ten. As to this clone: Antigen specificity is unknown.

CDR1 and CDR2 from the germline V gene are MNHNS and SASEGT. This CDR3 spans 15 amino acids. The junction had 8 bases not matched to a gene; V was cut back by 5 bases and J by 6 bases. This TCR was recovered from a female donor in good health and CMV-seronegative. The rearrangement joins TRBV6-1 to TRBJ2-1, with 9 nucleotides matching TRBD2. The sample taken for sequencing was PBMCs. The CDR3 loop is CASSPTGTSSNEQFF. The CDR3 DNA sequence: TGTGCCAGCAGTCCCACGGGGACTAGCTCCAATGAGCAGTTCTTC.